Following are 5 T cell receptor beta chains from one sample sequenced in a study of OX40 agonist ivuxolimab in advanced cancers. Repertoires were generated with immunoSEQ multiplex PCR, while TCRdb's copy carries only in-frame clones and drops some. The profile shows approximately 87,000 clones, just over 85% of them singletons. The material sequenced was CD4+ or CD8+ T cells sorted from blood, taken in a trial of the OX40 agonist ivuxolimab. These receptors all come from an adult with an advanced solid tumor such as melanoma, head and neck, liver or kidney cancer.

J is TRBJ2-7 and V is TRBV27, with 9 bases aligning to TRBD2. Germline values: CDR1 MNHEY, CDR2 SMNVEV (reference sequence). The CDR3 consists of 17 residues. After removal of 2 bases from V and 0 bases from J, the junction contained 8 bases not matched to a gene. The chain's CDR3 is CASSLIASGTHSYEQYF. The CDR3 DNA reads TGTGCCAGCAGTTTAATTGCTAGCGGGACGCACTCCTACGAGCAGTACTTC.

V gene TRBV6-5 combines with J gene TRBJ2-1, with D tentatively TRBD1 or TRBD2 (5 bases each). The CDR3 is 11 amino acids. Trimming took 6 bases from V and 10 from J, leaving 10 bases between them. CDR1 is MNHEY, CDR2 SVGAGI, per germline. CDR3 bases: TGTGCCAGCAGACAAAGGGACGAGCAGTTCTTC. It codes for CASRQRDEQFF.

This clone appeared once. This chain connects TRBV4-1 to TRBJ2-1; 8 bases fit TRBD2. The trim removed 3 bases at V and 2 bases at J, leaving 6 bases unmatched. This CDR3 is 16 amino acids long. The V gene's germline CDR1 is MGHRA and CDR2 YSYEKL. CDR3 loop: CASSQGLVSAYNEQFF. CDR3 DNA: TGCGCCAGCAGCCAGGGACTAGTATCTGCCTACAATGAGCAGTTCTTC.

This chain links TRBV7-3 with TRBJ2-1; a possible D gene is TRBD2 (5 bases). CDR3 length equals 15 residues. CDR1 is SGHTA, CDR2 FQGTGA, per germline. Trimming shortened V by 5 bases and J by 0 bases, and 11 bases separated the two germline ends. In DNA, the CDR3 is TGTGCCAGCAGCCCACAGCGGAGCTCCTACAATGAGCAGTTCTTC. Translating it yields CASSPQRSSYNEQFF.

This sequence joins TRBV7-3 and TRBJ2-3; TRBD2 agrees at 12 bases. The CDR3 totals 17 residues. CDR1 is SGHTA, CDR2 FQGTGA, per germline. V lost 1 base and J lost 5; bases outside the gene matches: 7. Here the CDR3 DNA reads TGTGCCAGCAGCTTAATGAGACTAGCGGGAGTCGTAGATACGCAGTATTTT. This gives the protein CASSLMRLAGVVDTQYF.